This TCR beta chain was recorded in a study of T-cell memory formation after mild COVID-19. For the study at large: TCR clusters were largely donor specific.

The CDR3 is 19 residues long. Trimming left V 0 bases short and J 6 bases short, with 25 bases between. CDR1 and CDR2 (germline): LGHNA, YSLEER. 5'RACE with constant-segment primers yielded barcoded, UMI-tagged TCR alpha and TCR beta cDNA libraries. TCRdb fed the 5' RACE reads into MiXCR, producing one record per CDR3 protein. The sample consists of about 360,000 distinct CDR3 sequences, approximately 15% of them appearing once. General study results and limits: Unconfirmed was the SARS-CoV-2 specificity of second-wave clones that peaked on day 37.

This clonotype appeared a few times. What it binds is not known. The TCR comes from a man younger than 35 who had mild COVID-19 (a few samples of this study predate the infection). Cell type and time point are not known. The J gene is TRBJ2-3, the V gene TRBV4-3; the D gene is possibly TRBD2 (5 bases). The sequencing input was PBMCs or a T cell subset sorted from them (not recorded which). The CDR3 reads CASSQDAWTPFEAADTQYF. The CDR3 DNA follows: TGCGCCAGCAGCCAAGACGCCTGGACTCCATTTGAGGCGGCGGATACGCAGTATTTT.